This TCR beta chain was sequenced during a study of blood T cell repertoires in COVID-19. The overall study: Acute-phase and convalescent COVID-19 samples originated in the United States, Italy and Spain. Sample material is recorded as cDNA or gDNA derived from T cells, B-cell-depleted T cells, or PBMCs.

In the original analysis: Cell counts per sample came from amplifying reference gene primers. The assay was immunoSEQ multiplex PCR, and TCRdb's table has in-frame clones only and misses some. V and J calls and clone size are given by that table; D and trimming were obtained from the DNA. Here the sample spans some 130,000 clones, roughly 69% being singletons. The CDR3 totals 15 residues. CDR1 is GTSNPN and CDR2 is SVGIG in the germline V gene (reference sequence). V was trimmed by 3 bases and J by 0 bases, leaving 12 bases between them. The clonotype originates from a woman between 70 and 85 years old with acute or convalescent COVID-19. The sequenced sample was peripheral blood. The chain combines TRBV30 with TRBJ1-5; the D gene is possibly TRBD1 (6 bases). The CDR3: CAWRAQGSSNQPQHF. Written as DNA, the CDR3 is TGTGCCTGGAGGGCACAGGGATCTAGCAATCAGCCCCAGCATTTT.